This T cell receptor beta chain was captured by sequencing in a study of T cell responses to AZD1222 COVID-19 vaccine. There are a few counts of this clone. The protocol was immunoSEQ multiplex PCR, while the TCRdb copy is restricted to in-frame clones and leaves out a portion. The sample comprises roughly 110,000 clones, around 87% of which are singletons, and 3.5% to 4.5% rests with the top ten. The CDR3 is 16 residues long. Deletions cut 5 bases from V and 1 base from J, with 17 bases between. Looked up from germline, CDR1 is SGHNT and CDR2 is YENEEA. Sequenced here: peripheral blood, sampled on day 0 of AZD1222 vaccination. The chain has TRBV11-3 and TRBJ1-1; TRBD1 might be the D (6 bases). This sequence was found in an adult in good health. The CDR3 spells CASSGGGRSKNTEAFF. The DNA of the CDR3 is TGTGCCAGCAGCGGAGGGGGGCGCAGCAAGAACACTGAAGCTTTCTTT.